A selection of T cell receptor beta chains follows, all from one sample in a study of OX40 agonist ivuxolimab in advanced cancers. The data were produced by immunoSEQ multiplex PCR, yet TCRdb's version contains in-frame clones alone and is incomplete. Among some 20,000 clones listed, about 80% were seen once. Sequenced here: CD4+ or CD8+ T cells sorted from blood, sampled in a trial of the OX40 agonist ivuxolimab. These receptors came from an adult with an advanced solid tumor such as melanoma, head and neck, liver or kidney cancer. Each CDR3 is given with its conserved first and last residue. Fields, in order: clone size, V gene, J gene, D gene, CDR3 DNA, CDR3 protein. D genes are given only for firm matches. Part of the rows lack a size; the others show once, few, many or a class for expanded clones.

>once|TRBV7-2|TRBJ2-1|NA
TGTGCCAGCAGCTCACAGGATATGGATGAGCAGTTCTTC
CASSSQDMDEQFF
>NA|TRBV10-1|TRBJ2-7|TRBD1
TGCGCCAGCAGTGAGTCCCAGGGGGTAAGGGAGCAGTACTTC
CASSESQGVREQYF
>NA|TRBV27|TRBJ1-1|NA
TGTGCCAGCAGTTTAAGTTCTGGAGGCACTGAAGCTTTCTTT
CASSLSSGGTEAFF
>NA|TRBV5-1|TRBJ2-5|TRBD2
TGCGCCAGCATACGGCAGCCGGGGGGCCAAGAGACCCAGTACTTC
CASIRQPGGQETQYF
>NA|TRBV6-5|TRBJ1-5|NA
TGTGTCAGCAGTCTGCAACAGGGCCAGCCCCAGCATTTT
CVSSLQQGQPQHF
>NA|TRBV2|TRBJ2-3|TRBD2
TGTGCCAGCACTCCGGGACTAGCGGGAGGGGGGAAGGGCACAGATACGCAGTATTTT
CASTPGLAGGGKGTDTQYF
>NA|TRBV2|TRBJ2-3|TRBD2
TGTGCCAGCTCGAGAGCGGGAGGAGGCACAGATACGCAGTATTTT
CASSRAGGGTDTQYF
>NA|TRBV29-1|TRBJ2-7|NA
TGCAGCGTTGAAAGGACGGGCTCCTACGAGCAGTACTTC
CSVERTGSYEQYF
>NA|TRBV27|TRBJ2-1|NA
TGTGCCAGCAGTTCCGGCAGGGCCTACAATGAGCAGTTCTTC
CASSSGRAYNEQFF
>NA|TRBV7-2|TRBJ2-1|NA
TGTGCCAGCAGTTTGGACAGACGCGAGCAGTTCTTC
CASSLDRREQFF
>few|TRBV19|TRBJ1-5|TRBD1
TGTGCCAGTAGTATATGGTCAGGGGGGTTCTCATCGCCCCAGCATTTT
CASSIWSGGFSSPQHF
>NA|TRBV30|TRBJ2-2|NA
TGTGCCTGGAGGTTAACCGGGGAGCTGTTTTTT
CAWRLTGELFF
>once|TRBV15|TRBJ2-5|NA
TGTGCCACCAGCTCCCGGGGGCAAGAGACCCAGTACTTC
CATSSRGQETQYF
>NA|TRBV28|TRBJ2-6|NA
TGTGCCAGCAGTGGGGGTGGCTCTGGGGCCAACGTCCTGACTTTC
CASSGGGSGANVLTF
>NA|TRBV14|TRBJ1-1|TRBD1
TGTGCCAGCAGCCAAGACCCGGGCGGGACAGTGAACACTGAAGCTTTCTTT
CASSQDPGGTVNTEAFF
>NA|TRBV5-4|TRBJ2-7|TRBD2
TGTGCCAGCAGCTCCTTCGGACTAGCGGGCGGCTCCTACGAGCAGTACTTC
CASSSFGLAGGSYEQYF
>few|TRBV9|TRBJ2-1|NA
TGTGCCAGCAGCCGGGACTCCTACAATGAGCAGTTCTTC
CASSRDSYNEQFF
>NA|TRBV9|TRBJ2-1|TRBD2
TGTGCCAGCAGCGCCCAAGGGACTAGCGGTTGGGGTGAGCAGTTCTTC
CASSAQGTSGWGEQFF
>NA|TRBV9|TRBJ2-2|NA
TGTGCCAGCAGCGGGGACGGTTACACCGGGGAGCTGTTTTTT
CASSGDGYTGELFF
>NA|TRBV7-9|TRBJ2-1|TRBD1
TGTGCCAGCAGCTTAAATAAGTATCCGGGACAGGGTAGGAGTGAGCAGTTCTTC
CASSLNKYPGQGRSEQFF
>NA|TRBV27|TRBJ2-3|NA
TGTGCCAGCAGTTTATTAAGGGATATGGATACGCAGTATTTT
CASSLLRDMDTQYF
>NA|TRBV7-3|TRBJ1-1|NA
TGTGCCAGCAGCCCCCAGACAGGGAACACTGAAGCTTTCTTT
CASSPQTGNTEAFF
>NA|TRBV29-1|TRBJ2-7|TRBD1
TGCAGCGTTTTCGGCCCCAACGACAGGGCCACCTCCTACGAGCAGTACTTC
CSVFGPNDRATSYEQYF
>NA|TRBV7-3|TRBJ1-6|NA
TGTGCCAGCAGCTACGACAGCGGGAATTCACCCCTCCACTTT
CASSYDSGNSPLHF
>NA|TRBV7-9|TRBJ2-7|NA
TGTGCCAGCAGCGCGGGGGCCCGGAACTACGAGCAGTACTTC
CASSAGARNYEQYF
>NA|TRBV16|TRBJ2-7|TRBD1
TGTGCCAGCAGCCAATCCCGGACAGGGCGTAGCGAGCAGTACTTC
CASSQSRTGRSEQYF
>NA|TRBV19|TRBJ2-1|NA
TGTGCCAGTAGTATATTTCATAGGACTCTGGTCGACAATGAGCAGTTCTTC
CASSIFHRTLVDNEQFF
>once|TRBV9|TRBJ2-5|NA
TGTGCCAGCAGCGTACCAGGAGAAGTGCAGTACTTC
CASSVPGEVQYF
>NA|TRBV30|TRBJ2-6|NA
TGTGCCTGGCAAGCTCTGGCCTCTGGGGCCAACGTCCTGACTTTC
CAWQALASGANVLTF
>NA|TRBV4-1|TRBJ2-5|NA
TGCGCCAGCAGCCGACTGGTTGGGGAGACCCAGTACTTC
CASSRLVGETQYF
>NA|TRBV4-1|TRBJ2-6|NA
TGCGCCAGCAGCCAAGACGTTCGGGGATCTGGGGCCAACGTCCTGACTTTC
CASSQDVRGSGANVLTF
>NA|TRBV28|TRBJ1-5|TRBD1
TGTGCCAGCAGTGACCCTGGGACAGGTTACAATCAGCCCCAGCATTTT
CASSDPGTGYNQPQHF
>NA|TRBV9|TRBJ2-1|NA
TGTGCCAGCACCAGCGCGGGCTACAATGAGCAGTTCTTC
CASTSAGYNEQFF
>NA|TRBV5-1|TRBJ2-2|NA
TGCGCCAGCAGCTTCCAGCGGGACACCGGGGAGCTGTTTTTT
CASSFQRDTGELFF
>NA|TRBV19|TRBJ1-2|NA
TGTGCCAGTAGTAAACTAGGGGGTGGCTATGGCTACACCTTC
CASSKLGGGYGYTF
>once|TRBV28|TRBJ1-2|TRBD1
TGTGCCAGCAGTTTATGGGGGAATTTGAAGGGGGCTATCCATAATGGCTACACCTTC
CASSLWGNLKGAIHNGYTF
>NA|TRBV10-1|TRBJ2-1|TRBD2
TGCGCCAGCAGTCCGCTAGCGGGAGTCCCCTACAATGAGCAGTTCTTC
CASSPLAGVPYNEQFF
>NA|TRBV19|TRBJ1-5|NA
TGTGCCAGTAGTATAGTGGCGGGGATCAATCAGCCCCAGCATTTT
CASSIVAGINQPQHF
>NA|TRBV30|TRBJ1-5|TRBD1
TGTGCCTGGTCAGGGGGCTCGGGCTGGGGTCAGCCCCAGCATTTT
CAWSGGSGWGQPQHF
>few|TRBV15|TRBJ1-5|NA
TGTGCCACCAGCAGGGACAATCAGCCCCAGCATTTT
CATSRDNQPQHF
>NA|TRBV30|TRBJ2-1|TRBD1
TGTGCCTGGGCTCTAGACAGGGTGGCCCATCCAAGCAATGAGCAGTTCTTC
CAWALDRVAHPSNEQFF
>NA|TRBV14|TRBJ2-7|NA
TGTGCCAGCAGCCAACCGACCGCGGGCGAGCAGTACTTC
CASSQPTAGEQYF
>NA|TRBV27|TRBJ2-1|TRBD2
TGTGCCAGCAGTCCCCCTAGCGGGAGTAACCCTTACAATGAGCAGTTCTTC
CASSPPSGSNPYNEQFF